The 27 T cell receptor beta chains given below trace back to one sample, sequenced in a study of shared clonotypes between healthy human individuals. Profiling relied on immunoSEQ multiplex PCR, and the TCRdb table lists in-frame clones only, not all of them. The sample carries some 2.3 million clones, over 90% recorded once. Sequencing was done on a sample of naive CD4+ T cells from PBMCs. This sample's subset: CD45RA+ positively selected. The receptors originated from a man younger than 35 in good health. Some clones in this sample may be carry-over from other donors' samples.

This clone was recorded only once. The chain combines TRBV10-3 with TRBJ2-2, with D possibly called TRBD1 or TRBD2 (5 bases each). CDR3 size: 14 residues. Per the germline V gene, CDR1 is ENHRY and CDR2 is SYGVKD. The CDR3 is CAIGAGTGTGELFF. CDR3 in DNA: TGTGCGATCGGGGCCGGGACGGGCACCGGGGAGCTGTTTTTT.

This chain joins TRBV29-1 and TRBJ2-3; D is uncertain. The CDR3 sequence is 13 residues long. Germline-derived CDR1 and CDR2 are SQVTM and ANQGSEA. V shed 7 bases and J shed 3 bases, with 14 bases lying between them. The CDR3 loop reads CSEKSDETDTQYF. The CDR3 DNA reads TGCAGCGAGAAGTCCGACGAAACAGATACGCAGTATTTT.

The chain is built from TRBV30 and TRBJ1-5; no clear D gene. CDR3 length equals 17 residues. Trimming pared 3 bases from V and 7 bases from J, leaving 25 bases between. Per the germline V gene, CDR1 is GTSNPN and CDR2 is SVGIG (reference sequence). The CDR3 DNA reads as TGTGCCTGGAGCCCAACTGATGGAGCCCCTGGGAGGCAGCCCCAGCATTTT. Its translation is CAWSPTDGAPGRQPQHF. The entire variable domain, with the rest obtained from reference TRBV30 and TRBJ1-5, is as follows: SQTIHQWPATLVQPVGSPLSLECTVEGTSNPNLYWYRQAAGRGLQLLFYSVGIGQISSEVPQNLSASRPQDRQFILSSKKLLLSDSGFYLCAWSPTDGAPGRQPQHFGDGTRLSIL.

V is TRBV10-3 and J is TRBJ1-1; D ambiguous. With 6 bases removed from V and 1 base from J, the gap between germline ends came to 15 bases. The CDR3 is 15 amino acids. Germline V CDR1 and CDR2: ENHRY, SYGVKD. Written as DNA, the CDR3 is TGTGCCATCAGCCCCCATGACGGAACGAACACTGAAGCTTTCTTT. The encoded protein is CAISPHDGTNTEAFF.

The chain is built from TRBV27 and TRBJ1-5; possibly TRBD1 for D (5 bases). Trimming took off 1 base at V and 1 base at J, with 8 bases between the two ends. CDR1 is MNHEY, CDR2 SMNVEV, per germline (reference sequence). CDR3 length: 15 residues. The CDR3: CASSLLPGSNQPQHF. CDR3 coding DNA: TGTGCCAGCAGTTTATTGCCAGGGAGCAATCAGCCCCAGCATTTT.

The chain has TRBV28 and TRBJ1-5, with 8 bases identical to TRBD1. This CDR3 spans 16 amino acids. V was pared by 6 bases and J by 4 bases, with 11 bases of the junction left unmatched. CDR1 and CDR2 from the germline V gene are MDHEN and SYDVKM. CDR3 loop: CASRHYGQGRNQPQHF. The CDR3 DNA sequence: TGTGCCAGCAGACACTACGGACAGGGAAGGAATCAGCCCCAGCATTTT.

Worth noting for this clone: Other DNA sequences in this specimen translate into the identical CDR3. V gene TRBV27 combines with J gene TRBJ2-1; D ambiguous. Germline CDR1 and CDR2: MNHEY and SMNVEV (reference sequence). This CDR3 is 15 amino acids long. V lost 5 bases to trimming and J lost 0 bases, with 11 bases between them. The DNA of the CDR3 is TGTGCCAGCAGTAGACCTCAGAGCTCCTACAATGAGCAGTTCTTC. Translated, it gives CASSRPQSSYNEQFF.

The chain employs TRBV7-2 and TRBJ2-5, with 12 bases lining up with TRBD2. The J segment lost 5 bases and the V segment lost 3 bases, leaving 10 bases of the junction unmatched. Germline V CDR1 and CDR2: SGHTA, FQGNSA. The CDR3 loop spans 17 amino acids. The CDR3 here is CASSFTLAGGGWETQYF. The CDR3 DNA is TGTGCCAGCAGCTTTACCCTAGCGGGAGGGGGTTGGGAGACCCAGTACTTC.

V and J are TRBV5-1 and TRBJ1-1; 9 bases line up with TRBD1. This CDR3 spans 14 amino acids. Germline loops: CDR1 SGHRS, CDR2 YFSETQ. With 3 bases clipped from V and 4 bases from J, the junction kept 4 bases outside the gene matches. This CDR3 reads CASSSPTGGTEAFF. The CDR3 DNA reads as TGCGCCAGCAGCTCGCCGACAGGGGGCACTGAAGCTTTCTTT.

The chain has TRBV7-8 and TRBJ2-3, with TRBD2 matching 9 bases. With V trimmed by 5 bases and J by 3 bases, 9 bases remained unmatched. This CDR3 has 16 amino acids. Per the germline V gene, CDR1 is SGHVS and CDR2 is FQNEAQ. The CDR3 nucleotides are TGTGCCAGCAGCCGCACGTCTAGCGGGACAACAGATACGCAGTATTTT. Its protein product is CASSRTSSGTTDTQYF.

The chain links TRBV28 to TRBJ2-6, with no clear D. This CDR3 has 15 amino acids. Germline CDR1 MDHEN, CDR2 SYDVKM. V dropped 8 bases and J dropped 2 bases, with 13 bases sitting between them. CDR3 in amino acids: CASGLPGPGANVLTF. The CDR3 DNA reads TGTGCCAGCGGGTTGCCCGGCCCTGGGGCCAACGTCCTGACTTTC.

This sequence joins TRBV27 and TRBJ2-1; D unresolved. V lost 0 bases and J lost 11, with 11 bases in between. There are 13 residues in the CDR3. The germline V gene has CDR1 MNHEY and CDR2 SMNVEV (reference sequence). Here the CDR3 reads CASSLSPRSQQFF. The CDR3 DNA sequence: TGTGCCAGCAGTTTATCCCCGAGGTCCCAGCAGTTCTTC.

The rearrangement joins TRBV10-3 to TRBJ1-2; 7 bases line up with TRBD1. V lost 6 bases to trimming and J lost 3 bases; unmatched junction nucleotides: 1. Germline-derived CDR1 and CDR2 are ENHRY and SYGVKD. The CDR3 loop spans 12 amino acids. The DNA for the CDR3 is TGTGCCATCAGGGGACAGTACTATGGCTACACCTTC. Amino acids: CAIRGQYYGYTF.

CDR3 DNA: TGTGCCATCAGTGAATACCGGACCGCGACTCCCCAAGAGACCCAGTACTTC. Its protein is CAISEYRTATPQETQYF. The gene calls are TRBV10-3 and TRBJ2-5; D gene ambiguous. Per germline, CDR1 ENHRY and CDR2 SYGVKD. V dropped 3 bases and J dropped 1 base, with 18 bases sitting between them. The CDR3 loop spans 17 amino acids.

The V call is TRBV6-1, the J call TRBJ2-5; TRBD1 is a possible D gene (6 bases). Germline-derived CDR1 and CDR2 are MNHNS and SASEGT. The length of the CDR3 is 13 residues. Trimming took 7 bases from V and 4 from J, leaving 13 bases between them. CDR3 sequence reads: CASMWGRRETQYF. The CDR3 DNA is TGTGCCAGCATGTGGGGGCGTAGAGAGACCCAGTACTTC.

The chain carries TRBV19 and TRBJ1-4; D remains ambiguous. The CDR3 spans 13 residues. The V gene lost 2 bases and the J gene lost 11 bases, with 12 bases spanning the gap. Germline V gene lookup returns CDR1 LNHDA and CDR2 SQIVND (reference sequence). The CDR3 sequence: CASSIRSTDKLFF. For the CDR3, the DNA is TGTGCCAGTAGTATAAGGTCGACCGATAAACTGTTTTTT.

This clone was recorded only once. The same CDR3 is also encoded by other DNA sequences in this sample. This chain links TRBV28 with TRBJ1-5, with a weak D call TRBD1 (6 bases). There are 12 residues in the CDR3. The germline V gene encodes CDR1 MDHEN and CDR2 SYDVKM. The V and J ends lost 6 bases and 7 bases respectively, with 10 bases between them. CDR3 sequence (DNA): TGTGCCAGCAGACAGGGAGCACAGCCCCAGCATTTT. Translated, it gives CASRQGAQPQHF. Looking up the rest from reference TRBV28 and TRBJ1-5 gives the full variable domain: DVKVTQSSRYLVKRTGEKVFLECVQDMDHENMFWYRQDPGLGLRLIYFSYDVKMKEKGDIPEGYSVSREKKERFSLILESASTNQTSMYLCASRQGAQPQHFGDGTRLSIL.

The V gene is TRBV30, the J gene TRBJ1-2; tentative D call: TRBD1 (5 bases). V was clipped by 3 bases and J by 2 bases, with 10 bases between them. Germline lookup yields CDR1 GTSNPN and CDR2 SVGIG (reference sequence). The CDR3 runs 13 residues. The CDR3 region has the DNA TGTGCCTGGAGGGGGGACGGGAACTATGGCTACACCTTC. As protein: CAWRGDGNYGYTF.

A single count supports this clone. CDR3 nucleotides: TGTGCCAGCGGAATCCACAGACTAGCGGGAACAGATACGCAGTATTTT. Protein product: CASGIHRLAGTDTQYF. V gene TRBV5-6 combines with J gene TRBJ2-3; TRBD2 aligns across 11 bases. This CDR3 region has 16 residues. V lost 7 bases and J lost 3; bases outside the gene matches: 10. The germline CDR1 and CDR2 sequences are SGHDT and YYEEEE.

This sequence joins TRBV28 and TRBJ1-5; unclear D gene. The CDR3 totals 14 residues. The germline V and J ends were trimmed by 2 bases and 3 bases, with 8 bases remaining between them. Germline-derived CDR1 and CDR2 are MDHEN and SYDVKM. The CDR3 is CASSLQAHNQPQHF. In DNA, the CDR3 is TGTGCCAGCAGTTTACAGGCCCACAATCAGCCCCAGCATTTT.

Turning to this clone: In the same sample, other DNA sequences code for this CDR3. V usage is TRBV18 and J usage is TRBJ1-5; D unresolved. Between the trimmed V and J ends, which lost 2 bases and 2 bases, there was a span of 7 bases. Germline loops: CDR1 KGHSH, CDR2 LQKENI. The CDR3 has 14 residues. Here the CDR3 reads CASSPGVGNQPQHF. The CDR3 DNA follows: TGTGCCAGCTCACCAGGGGTGGGCAATCAGCCCCAGCATTTT.

This clone has just a few counts. The V and J genes are TRBV15 and TRBJ1-5, with D unresolved. Trimming shortened V by 5 bases and J by 2 bases, and 13 bases separated the two germline ends. CDR1 LNHNV and CDR2 YYDKDF come from the germline V gene (reference sequence). There are 15 residues in the CDR3. The CDR3 sequence: CATSPGILRNQPQHF. CDR3 DNA: TGTGCCACCAGCCCCGGGATATTGCGCAATCAGCCCCAGCATTTT.

A word on this clone: An end of the junction differs from the germline gene, which may be a read error. This sequence joins TRBV11-2 and TRBJ2-4, with D possibly matching TRBD2 (6 bases). CDR1 SGHAT and CDR2 FQNNGV come from the germline V gene. CDR3 length equals 12 residues. The chain's CDR3 is CASSFLEGPRDF. CDR3 DNA sequence: TGTGCCAGCAGCTTTCTGGAGGGACCCCGGGACTTC.

Turning to this clone: This specimen includes other DNA sequences encoding the same CDR3. V is TRBV5-1 and J is TRBJ2-1; no definite D call. CDR3 length: 12 amino acids. The V gene's germline CDR1 is SGHRS and CDR2 YFSETQ. V dropped 0 bases and J dropped 5 bases, with 3 bases sitting between them. As DNA, the CDR3 is TGCGCCAGCAGCTTGGAGGACAATGAGCAGTTCTTC. It yields the protein CASSLEDNEQFF.

The chain has TRBV30 and TRBJ1-3; no clear D. Germline V gene lookup returns CDR1 GTSNPN and CDR2 SVGIG (reference sequence). The CDR3 sequence is 18 residues long. The V and J ends lost 7 bases and 0 bases respectively, with 25 bases between them. The CDR3 is CASGGPALKFGSGNTIYF. CDR3 DNA: TGTGCCTCGGGTGGACCTGCGCTTAAGTTTGGCTCTGGAAACACCATATATTTT. Filled out from reference TRBV30 and TRBJ1-3, the complete variable domain reads SQTIHQWPATLVQPVGSPLSLECTVEGTSNPNLYWYRQAAGRGLQLLFYSVGIGQISSEVPQNLSASRPQDRQFILSSKKLLLSDSGFYLCASGGPALKFGSGNTIYFGEGSWLTVV.

This clone has just one count. The chain combines TRBV5-1 with TRBJ2-1; 9 bases are a match to TRBD2. V lost 0 bases, J lost 9 bases, and 7 bases stayed unmatched. Per the germline V gene, CDR1 is SGHRS and CDR2 is YFSETQ. The CDR3 covers 15 residues. The chain's CDR3 is CASSLEASGMTEQFF. As DNA, the CDR3 is TGCGCCAGCAGCTTGGAGGCTAGCGGGATGACTGAGCAGTTCTTC.

This clone has a handful of counts. The CDR3 is CSARVPTEAFF. CDR3 sequence (DNA): TGCAGTGCTAGGGTCCCCACTGAAGCTTTCTTT. The rearrangement uses TRBV20-1 and TRBJ1-1; D gene unclear. CDR1 and CDR2 (germline): DFQATT, SNEGSKA (reference sequence). The CDR3 is 11 residues long. Deletions cut 3 bases from V and 4 bases from J, with 6 bases between.